This T cell receptor (beta chain) is from a study of shared clonotypes between healthy human individuals. The CDR3 totals 16 residues. Germline assignment: CDR1 SGDLS and CDR2 YYNGEE. The J segment lost 2 bases and the V segment lost 4 bases, leaving 6 bases of the junction unmatched. Naive CD8 cells were CD45RO-negative, positively selected for CCR7, excluding terminally differentiated effector memory CD45RA+ cells. Authors' data handling: Because ImmunoSEQ provided only junction sequences with no quality scores, the filtering differed. TCRdb's table, derived via immunoSEQ multiplex PCR, lists solely in-frame clones and lacks some. That table furnishes V, J and clone size, whereas the DNA furnished D and trimming. Seen here are 1.5 million to 2.5 million clones, about 95% observed once, and the top ten hold around 1%.

The sequenced sample was naive CD8+ T cells sorted from blood. The chain is built from TRBV9 and TRBJ2-2, with 9 bases that match TRBD1. This TCR was sampled from a man aged 18 to 30 in good health. The chain's CDR3 is CASSLHRGPNTGELFF. The CDR3 DNA reads as TGTGCCAGCAGCCTCCACAGGGGGCCTAACACCGGGGAGCTGTTTTTT. Complete variable domain (other parts from reference TRBV9 and TRBJ2-2): DSGVTQTPKHLITATGQRVTLRCSPRSGDLSVYWYQQSLDQGLQFLIQYYNGEERAKGNILERFSAQQFPDLHSELNLSSLELGDSALYFCASSLHRGPNTGELFFGEGSRLTVL.